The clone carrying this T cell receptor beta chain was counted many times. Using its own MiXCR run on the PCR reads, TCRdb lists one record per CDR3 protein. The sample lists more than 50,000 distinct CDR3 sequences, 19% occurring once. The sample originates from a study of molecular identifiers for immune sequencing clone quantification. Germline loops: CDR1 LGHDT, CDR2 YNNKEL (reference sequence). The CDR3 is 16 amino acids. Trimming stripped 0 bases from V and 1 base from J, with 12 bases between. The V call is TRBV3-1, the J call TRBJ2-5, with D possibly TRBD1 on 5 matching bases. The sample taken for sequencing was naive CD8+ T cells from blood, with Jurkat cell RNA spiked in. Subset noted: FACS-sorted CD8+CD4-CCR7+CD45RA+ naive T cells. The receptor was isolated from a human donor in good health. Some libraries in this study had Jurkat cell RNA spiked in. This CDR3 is CASSQDGATVQETQYF. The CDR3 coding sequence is TGTGCCAGCAGCCAAGATGGGGCTACTGTCCAAGAGACCCAGTACTTC.